Presented here are 17 T cell receptor beta chains from one specimen sequenced in a study of response to subunit inactivated influenza vaccine. TCRdb itself ran the RT-PCR reads through MiXCR, one entry per CDR3 protein. The data hold 650,000 to 800,000 distinct CDR3 sequences, with approximately 15% observed a single time. The material sequenced was PBMCs from blood, taken 14 to 15 days before vaccination. These TCRs come from a man aged 45-65 years who received an inactivated influenza vaccine.

This clonotype was counted between two and nine times. The genes are TRBV7-9 and TRBJ2-7; D ambiguous. CDR1 and CDR2 from the germline V gene are SEHNR and FQNEAQ (reference sequence). This CDR3 comprises 15 residues. With 1 base removed from V and 2 bases from J, the gap between germline ends came to 12 bases. As DNA, the CDR3 is TGTGCCAGCAGCTTAGGCCCACTCCTAGCCTACGAGCAGTACTTC. The encoded protein is CASSLGPLLAYEQYF.

The V gene is TRBV4-2, the J gene TRBJ1-6; 7 bases agree with TRBD1. Germline V gene lookup returns CDR1 LGHNA and CDR2 YNFKEQ. The CDR3 has 18 residues. J lost 0 bases, V lost 4 bases, and 9 bases had no gene match. CDR3 bases: TGTGCCAGCAGCCCAAGACAGGGTATATCCTCCTATAATTCACCCCTCCACTTT. Translation gives CASSPRQGISSYNSPLHF.

The chain joins TRBV12-3 or TRBV12-4 to TRBJ2-5; D may be TRBD2 (6 bases). V lost 6 bases to trimming and J lost 4 bases, with 15 bases between them. The CDR3 is 14 residues long. CDR3 bases: TGTGCCAGCAGGCTGGGGGAGGCGATAGAGACCCAGTACTTC. It yields the protein CASRLGEAIETQYF.

J is TRBJ2-6 and V is TRBV11-1; 7 bases align to TRBD1. The CDR3 totals 17 residues. CDR1 SGHAT and CDR2 FQDESV come from the germline V gene (reference sequence). Trimming at V came to 5 bases and at J to 1 base, leaving 8 bases not matched to a gene. The CDR3 sequence: CASSPRTGSSGANVLTF. The CDR3 region has the DNA TGTGCCAGCAGCCCCAGGACAGGCTCATCTGGGGCCAACGTCCTGACTTTC.

The chain uses TRBV11-2 and TRBJ2-5; 11 positions match TRBD2. Unmatched junction bases numbered 6, after V lost 3 bases and J lost 3 bases. This CDR3 contains 16 residues. Germline values: CDR1 SGHAT, CDR2 FQNNGV. CDR3: CASSLVAGGQKETQYF. The DNA of the CDR3 is TGTGCCAGCAGCTTGGTAGCGGGAGGGCAGAAAGAGACCCAGTACTTC.

The chain combines TRBV29-1 with TRBJ2-2; 16 bases agree with TRBD2. Germline trimming cut 6 bases from V and 3 bases from J; bases unmatched to any gene: 7. This CDR3 comprises 17 residues. CDR1 is SQVTM, CDR2 ANQGSEA, per germline. The DNA of the CDR3 is TGCAGCGTAACCGGGACTAGCGGGAGGGGTGACACCGGGGAGCTGTTTTTT. As protein: CSVTGTSGRGDTGELFF.

This clonotype turned up a few times. The rearrangement joins TRBV4-2 to TRBJ2-7; D remains ambiguous. V was trimmed by 0 bases and J by 2 bases, leaving 11 bases between them. The CDR3 runs 15 residues. Per germline, CDR1 LGHNA and CDR2 YNFKEQ. CDR3 nucleotide sequence: TGTGCCAGCAGCCAAGATGTGAAGGGAACCTACGAGCAGTACTTC. Translated, it gives CASSQDVKGTYEQYF.

The chain links TRBV5-1 to TRBJ2-7; tentatively, D is TRBD2 (6 bases). The CDR3 runs 14 residues. Between the trimmed V and J ends, which lost 2 bases and 4 bases, there was a span of 13 bases. The germline V gene encodes CDR1 SGHRS and CDR2 YFSETQ. The chain's CDR3 is CASSFGGLGYEQYF. The CDR3, as DNA: TGCGCCAGCAGCTTCGGGGGATTAGGATACGAGCAGTACTTC.

This clonotype was counted a few times. The chain has TRBV28 and TRBJ1-4, with 9 bases identical to TRBD1. Germline CDR1 reads MDHEN; CDR2 reads SYDVKM. There are 16 residues in the CDR3. J gave up 8 bases and V 4 bases, and 11 bases lay outside the gene matches. CDR3 nucleotide sequence: TGTGCCAGCAGTTCCCTAGGACAGGGGCGAGGGGAAAAACTGTTTTTT. Its translation is CASSSLGQGRGEKLFF. Based on the CDR3 plus reference TRBV28 and TRBJ1-4, the full variable domain is DVKVTQSSRYLVKRTGEKVFLECVQDMDHENMFWYRQDPGLGLRLIYFSYDVKMKEKGDIPEGYSVSREKKERFSLILESASTNQTSMYLCASSSLGQGRGEKLFFGSGTQLSVL.

A few counts support this clonotype. This sequence joins TRBV5-1 and TRBJ2-2; D may be TRBD2 (5 bases). CDR1 and CDR2 from the germline V gene are SGHRS and YFSETQ. The CDR3 has 14 residues. Deletions cut 7 bases from V and 2 bases from J, with 12 bases between. CDR3 sequence: CASEWTQNTGELFF. As DNA, the CDR3 is TGCGCCAGCGAATGGACTCAAAACACCGGGGAGCTGTTTTTT.

This clonotype was counted a few times. The V call is TRBV12-3 or TRBV12-4, the J call TRBJ2-7, with D tentatively TRBD2 (5 bases). Trimming took 6 bases from V and 5 from J, leaving 11 bases between them. The length of the CDR3 is 12 residues. The CDR3 protein is CASRAGSNEQYF. The CDR3, as DNA: TGTGCCAGCAGGGCGGGTTCGAACGAGCAGTACTTC.

This clonotype was observed a few times. This sequence joins TRBV28 and TRBJ1-2, with TRBD1 matching over 8 bases. V shed 5 bases, J shed 4 bases, and the junction held 9 bases outside the gene matches. Germline values: CDR1 MDHEN, CDR2 SYDVKM. This CDR3 region has 15 residues. As DNA, the CDR3 is TGTGCCAGCAGTCTAACCCAGGGGGCTACCTATGGCTACACCTTC. Amino acids: CASSLTQGATYGYTF.

Of note for this clonotype: A much larger clone is a single base away; this may be a read error. The chain uses TRBV28 and TRBJ2-5; 7 bases agree with TRBD1. Germline CDR1 reads MDHEN; CDR2 reads SYDVKM. There are 15 residues in the CDR3. CDR3 sequence (DNA): TGTGCCAGCAGTTTGACCGGGACAGCCCAAGACACCCAGTACTTC. The encoded protein is CASSLTGTAQDTQYF.

The V call is TRBV5-8, the J call TRBJ2-2, with 7 bases fitting TRBD2. CDR3 length equals 16 residues. CDR1 is SGHTS and CDR2 is YDEGEE in the germline V gene. The V and J ends lost 5 bases and 2 bases, in that order; junction bases with no gene match: 9. CDR3 bases: TGTGCCAGCAGACATAGCAGCGGGGTAAACACCGGGGAGCTGTTTTTT. It encodes CASRHSSGVNTGELFF.

This chain joins TRBV20-1 and TRBJ2-7, with D tentatively TRBD2 (5 bases). Trimming stripped 3 bases from V and 0 bases from J, with 9 bases between. Per the germline V gene, CDR1 is DFQATT and CDR2 is SNEGSKA (reference sequence). The CDR3 consists of 13 residues. CDR3 DNA: TGCAGTGCTAGGCCTACTAGCTCCTACGAGCAGTACTTC. Its translation is CSARPTSSYEQYF.

This rearrangement joins TRBV27 to TRBJ1-6, with unresolved D. This CDR3 has 17 amino acids. The V gene's germline CDR1 is MNHEY and CDR2 SMNVEV (reference sequence). With 6 bases removed from V and 7 bases from J, the gap between germline ends came to 22 bases. The CDR3 loop is CASSPPPLQAVNSPLHF. In DNA, the CDR3 is TGTGCCAGCAGCCCCCCACCCTTGCAGGCTGTAAATTCACCCCTCCACTTT.

The sample holds a few counts of this clonotype. This rearrangement joins TRBV4-3 to TRBJ2-2, with 10 bases lining up with TRBD1. Germline loops: CDR1 LGHNA, CDR2 YSLEER. Trimming cost V 3 bases and J 1 base; bases outside gene matches: 2. This CDR3 is built from 16 residues. CDR3 coding DNA: TGCGCCAGCAGCCAGTGGACAGGGGGGAACACCGGGGAGCTGTTTTTT. Encoded protein: CASSQWTGGNTGELFF.